The 28 T cell receptor beta chains given below trace back to one sample, sequenced in a study of blood T cell repertoires in COVID-19. The table came from immunoSEQ multiplex PCR; TCRdb's copy has only in-frame clones and leaves some out. The repertoire has about 47,000 clones, 80% to 85% of them found once; the top ten carry approximately 14%. Sequencing used peripheral blood. Source of these receptors: a human donor with acute or convalescent COVID-19. The donor label of this sample is uncertain.

V is TRBV3-1 (or the pseudogene TRBV3-2) and J is TRBJ2-1; TRBD1 might be the D (5 bases). V lost 1 base to trimming and J lost 6 bases, with 10 bases between them. The germline CDR1 and CDR2 sequences are LGHDT and YNNKEL (reference sequence). This CDR3 is built from 14 residues. The CDR3 nucleotides are TGTGCCAGCAGCCAAGGTTTAGGGGTCAATGAGCAGTTCTTC. This codes for CASSQGLGVNEQFF.

Of note for this clone: Other DNA sequences in the sample encode the same CDR3. The chain carries TRBV7-2 and TRBJ1-1; TRBD1 is a possible D gene (5 bases). Deletions cut 1 base from V and 3 bases from J, with 6 bases between. This CDR3 is built from 13 residues. The germline V gene has CDR1 SGHTA and CDR2 FQGNSA. The CDR3 bases are TGTGCCAGCAGCTTAGGGGGGGACACTGAAGCTTTCTTT. This encodes CASSLGGDTEAFF.

This rearrangement joins TRBV29-1 to TRBJ1-2; D is perhaps TRBD1 (6 bases). The CDR3 sequence is 12 residues long. CDR1 SQVTM and CDR2 ANQGSEA come from the germline V gene. The ends were cut back, 3 bases at V and 9 bases at J, with 14 bases in the middle. The CDR3 DNA reads TGCAGCGTTGATTTAGGGGGTAGAAGCTACACCTTC. Amino acids: CSVDLGGRSYTF.

The sample holds one count of this clone. This rearrangement joins TRBV4-3 to TRBJ2-7; possibly TRBD2 for D (6 bases). The CDR3 is made up of 16 amino acids. Trimming shortened V by 0 bases and J by 3 bases, and 15 bases separated the two germline ends. Looked up from germline, CDR1 is LGHNA and CDR2 is YSLEER. The CDR3 DNA reads as TGCGCCAGCAGCCAAGATGCGGATTGGGGAGGCTACGAGCAGTACTTC. Amino acid sequence: CASSQDADWGGYEQYF.

This clone is a singleton in its sample. This chain uses TRBV6-1 with TRBJ1-1; the D is unclear. The CDR3 consists of 14 residues. V lost 1 base to trimming and J lost 3 bases, with 9 bases between them. CDR1 is MNHNS and CDR2 is SASEGT in the germline V gene. This chain's CDR3 is CASSEEVGDTEAFF. CDR3 nucleotides: TGTGCCAGCAGTGAAGAGGTCGGGGACACTGAAGCTTTCTTT.

The V gene is TRBV19, the J gene TRBJ2-1; 7 bases agree with TRBD2. J lost 6 bases, V lost 5 bases, and 13 bases had no gene match. CDR1 LNHDA and CDR2 SQIVND come from the germline V gene (reference sequence). The CDR3 is 16 amino acids. CDR3 DNA: TGTGCCAGTAGTGATGTGACTAGCCGTATCCGCAATGAGCAGTTCTTC. It encodes CASSDVTSRIRNEQFF. The whole variable domain, remainder taken from reference TRBV19 and TRBJ2-1, is DGGITQSPKYLFRKEGQNVTLSCEQNLNHDAMYWYRQDPGQGLRLIYYSQIVNDFQKGDIAEGYSVSREKKESFPLTVTSAQKNPTAFYLCASSDVTSRIRNEQFFGPGTRLTVL.

The rearrangement joins TRBV6-1 to TRBJ1-5, with TRBD1 as a possible D gene (5 bases). The CDR3 has 14 residues. Trimming removed 3 bases from V and 3 bases from J, with 9 bases in between. CDR1 is MNHNS, CDR2 SASEGT, per germline. The CDR3 is CASSETAFNQPQHF. The CDR3 DNA reads TGTGCCAGCAGTGAGACAGCATTCAATCAGCCCCAGCATTTT.

The chain recombines TRBV5-6 with TRBJ1-2; D perhaps matches TRBD1 (5 bases). Germline loops: CDR1 SGHDT, CDR2 YYEEEE. V lost 4 bases and J 0 bases, leaving 10 bases between the germline ends. The CDR3 runs 14 residues. The CDR3 protein is CASSPGFANYGYTF. In nucleotides, the CDR3 is TGTGCCAGCAGCCCAGGGTTCGCTAACTATGGCTACACCTTC.

The genes are TRBV18 and TRBJ2-3; perhaps TRBD2 as D (6 bases). Trimming took 2 bases from V and 5 from J, leaving 17 bases between them. CDR3 size: 16 residues. Germline CDR1 reads KGHSH; CDR2 reads LQKENI. DNA for the CDR3: TGTGCCAGCTCACCATTAGGCCGGCGGGATGGAGATACGCAGTATTTT. This gives the protein CASSPLGRRDGDTQYF.

This chain links TRBV6-2 or TRBV6-3 with TRBJ2-3, with TRBD1 matching 8 bases. Germline-derived CDR1 and CDR2 are MNHEY and SVGEGT. The CDR3 is 16 residues long. V shed 5 bases, J shed 8 bases, and the junction held 15 bases outside the gene matches. The CDR3 protein is CASSQGQGKGRGTQYF. The CDR3 region has the DNA TGTGCCAGCAGTCAAGGACAGGGTAAAGGGCGTGGTACGCAGTATTTT.

V is TRBV9 and J is TRBJ1-1, with D hard to call. Germline loops: CDR1 SGDLS, CDR2 YYNGEE. This CDR3 comprises 13 residues. The germline V and J ends were trimmed by 0 bases and 6 bases, with 9 bases remaining between them. CDR3 region: CASSVVEEAEAFF. Written as DNA, the CDR3 is TGTGCCAGCAGCGTAGTTGAGGAGGCTGAAGCTTTCTTT.

The chain is built from TRBV5-1 and TRBJ2-7, with D possibly matching TRBD1 (6 bases). CDR1 is SGHRS, CDR2 YFSETQ, per germline. This CDR3 region has 15 residues. V was cut by 4 bases and J by 1 base, with 15 bases left in between. The CDR3 is CASSAGQPNSYEQYF. CDR3 DNA sequence: TGCGCCAGCAGCGCCGGACAGCCAAATTCCTACGAGCAGTACTTC.

V gene TRBV4-1 combines with J gene TRBJ2-7; 8 bases map to TRBD1. The CDR3 runs to 17 residues. The germline gives CDR1 MGHRA, CDR2 YSYEKL. Trimming removed 2 bases from V and 2 bases from J; junction bases left unmatched: 11. CDR3 sequence reads: CASSQKTGDFWAYEQYF. In DNA form, the CDR3 reads TGCGCCAGCAGCCAAAAGACAGGGGATTTTTGGGCCTACGAGCAGTACTTC.

V and J are TRBV28 and TRBJ1-2; possibly TRBD1 for D (6 bases). The CDR3 length is 15 residues. Germline V gives CDR1 MDHEN, CDR2 SYDVKM. V gave up 5 bases and J gave up 4 bases, with 17 bases separating them. The CDR3 bases are TGTGCCAGCAGTCCCCCCTCCGACAGGACCTATGGCTACACCTTC. Encoded protein: CASSPPSDRTYGYTF.

The genes are TRBV24-1 and TRBJ2-1; 7 nucleotides line up with TRBD1. Trimming cost V 2 bases and J 0 bases; bases outside gene matches: 6. Germline-derived CDR1 and CDR2 are KGHDR and SFDVKD. CDR3 length: 17 residues. CDR3 sequence reads: CATSDSTGTVSYNEQFF. CDR3 in DNA: TGTGCCACCAGTGATTCGACCGGGACAGTCTCCTACAATGAGCAGTTCTTC.

V gene TRBV6-5 combines with J gene TRBJ1-1; the match to TRBD1 covers 7 bases. V lost 4 bases and J lost 6; bases outside the gene matches: 8. Germline V gives CDR1 MNHEY, CDR2 SVGAGI. CDR3 size: 14 residues. CDR3 protein: CASSSDTGVSEAFF. The CDR3 DNA sequence: TGTGCCAGCAGTTCCGACACAGGGGTGTCTGAAGCTTTCTTT.

The chain carries TRBV6-5 and TRBJ1-2; TRBD1 aligns across 7 bases. This CDR3 is built from 15 residues. Germline V gene sequence: CDR1 MNHEY, CDR2 SVGAGI. The J segment lost 4 bases and the V segment lost 3 bases, leaving 8 bases of the junction unmatched. CDR3 amino acids: CASSYRTGPIYGYTF. CDR3 nucleotide sequence: TGTGCCAGCAGTTATAGGACAGGTCCAATCTATGGCTACACCTTC.

The chain is built from TRBV4-1 and TRBJ1-2; 11 bases match TRBD1. The CDR3 contains 14 residues. After removal of 6 bases from V and 7 bases from J, the junction contained 7 bases not matched to a gene. CDR1 and CDR2 (germline): MGHRA, YSYEKL. The CDR3 bases are TGCGCCAGCAGTCGGGACAGGGGGTATGGTGGCTACACCTTC. This sequence encodes CASSRDRGYGGYTF.

This clone was observed a handful of times. This rearrangement joins TRBV7-9 to TRBJ1-1; D unclear. V shed 2 bases and J shed 0 bases, with 7 bases lying between them. CDR1 SEHNR and CDR2 FQNEAQ come from the germline V gene (reference sequence). The CDR3 covers 14 residues. The CDR3, as DNA: TGTGCCAGCAGCTTAAGCAGGCTGAACACTGAAGCTTTCTTT. The encoded protein is CASSLSRLNTEAFF.

This chain joins TRBV7-9 and TRBJ1-1; possible D gene TRBD1, 6 bases. CDR1 is SEHNR and CDR2 is FQNEAQ in the germline V gene (reference sequence). CDR3 size: 13 residues. V lost 5 bases, J lost 4 bases, and 11 bases lay in between. DNA for the CDR3: TGTGCCAGCAGCATACAGGGCGGCACTGAAGCTTTCTTT. This codes for CASSIQGGTEAFF.

V usage is TRBV11-3 and J usage is TRBJ1-6; possible D gene TRBD1, 5 bases. The CDR3 is made up of 14 amino acids. Deletions cut 8 bases from V and 8 bases from J, with 16 bases between. The germline V gene encodes CDR1 SGHNT and CDR2 YENEEA. CDR3 in DNA: TGTGCCAGCGGGCCAGGCCAAGGGGATTCACCCCTCCACTTT. This sequence encodes CASGPGQGDSPLHF.

The chain uses TRBV4-1 and TRBJ2-7; 7 bases match TRBD2. The V gene end was trimmed by 4 bases and the J gene end by 2 bases; junction bases not matched to a gene: 8. There are 15 residues in the CDR3. Per the germline V gene, CDR1 is MGHRA and CDR2 is YSYEKL. CDR3 coding DNA: TGCGCCAGCAGCCGTCAACTAGCGTCCACCTACGAGCAGTACTTC. Protein: CASSRQLASTYEQYF.

V and J are TRBV24-1 and TRBJ2-1, with D maybe TRBD2 (6 bases). The CDR3 extends over 18 amino acids. Germline values: CDR1 KGHDR, CDR2 SFDVKD. V lost 4 bases, J lost 3 bases, and 21 bases lay in between. The CDR3 region is CATSERRDHQGNYNEQFF. For the CDR3, the DNA is TGTGCCACCAGTGAACGGCGGGACCATCAAGGGAACTACAATGAGCAGTTCTTC.

The chain links TRBV28 to TRBJ1-2; D might be TRBD1 (6 bases). Germline V CDR1 and CDR2: MDHEN, SYDVKM. The CDR3 extends over 17 amino acids. V was clipped by 2 bases and J by 5 bases, with 21 bases between them. The DNA of the CDR3 is TGTGCCAGCAGTTTAGGTACAGGGATCGGGTCTTGGTATGGCTACACCTTC. This codes for CASSLGTGIGSWYGYTF.

The chain combines TRBV25-1 with TRBJ2-7; 8 nucleotides match TRBD1. J was trimmed by 5 bases and V by 9 bases; bases with no gene match: 12. Germline-derived CDR1 and CDR2 are MGHDK and SYGVNS. This CDR3 has 14 amino acids. Here the CDR3 DNA reads TGTGCCAGTGTCAAGACAGGGGCTTCCAACGAGCAGTACTTC. Encoded protein: CASVKTGASNEQYF.

This chain links TRBV6-2 or TRBV6-3 with TRBJ1-1; 11 positions match TRBD1. Losses at the gene ends were 5 bases for V and 4 bases for J; bases not matched to a gene: 6. Germline-derived CDR1 and CDR2 are MNHEY and SVGEGT. This CDR3 has 15 amino acids. The CDR3 nucleotides are TGTGCCAGCAGTGATGGGACAGGGGGGAGCACTGAAGCTTTCTTT. Its translation: CASSDGTGGSTEAFF.

The table lists this clone with a few counts. J is TRBJ1-6 and V is TRBV13; D is unclear. From germline, CDR1 is PRHDT and CDR2 FYEKMQ (reference sequence). This CDR3 contains 15 residues. Deletions cut 4 bases from V and 6 bases from J, with 13 bases between. DNA for the CDR3: TGTGCCAGCAGCTCCTACAGCCCCGGTAATTCACCCCTCCACTTT. It translates to CASSSYSPGNSPLHF.

This clone was observed a few times. The chain joins TRBV5-4 to TRBJ1-2; TRBD1 aligns across 10 bases. Germline V gene sequence: CDR1 SGHNT, CDR2 YYREEE (reference sequence). The CDR3 length is 14 residues. Unmatched junction bases numbered 5, after V lost 3 bases and J lost 6 bases. CDR3 sequence reads: CASSWDRGGDGYTF. The DNA for the CDR3 is TGTGCCAGCAGCTGGGACAGGGGAGGAGATGGCTACACCTTC.